This T cell receptor beta chain was obtained from a study of blood T cell repertoires in COVID-19. The junction had 9 bases not matched to a gene; V was cut back by 9 bases and J by 3 bases. Germline loops: CDR1 MNHNY, CDR2 SVGAGI (reference sequence). This CDR3 has 14 residues. Patients in Seattle were enrolled during active infection, then followed longitudinally. Original processing methods: Reference gene primers were amplified, and this amplification served to estimate nucleated cell counts. Some clones are missing from TCRdb's copy, which holds only in-frame ones; the method was immunoSEQ multiplex PCR. That table supplies the V and J calls and clone size; D and trimming were determined from the DNA. This table holds around 290,000 clones, just over 90% found once.

The TCR originated in a woman in her twenties or thirties with COVID-19, enrolled during active disease. The chain joins TRBV6-6 to TRBJ2-7, with TRBD1 matching 9 bases. Material: peripheral blood. The CDR3 bases are TGTGCCAGTCACCGGACAGGGGAAGGCTACGAGCAGTACTTC. It is translated as CASHRTGEGYEQYF.